This T cell receptor beta chain was captured by sequencing in a study of T cell repertoires in cytomegalovirus infection. Study information: Public signatures in TCR beta pointed to CMV infection and matching HLA type.

V was cut by 3 bases and J by 6 bases, with 9 bases left in between. This CDR3 is 12 amino acids long. TCRdb redid the calling of the reads with MiXCR, one entry per CDR3 protein. The repertoire holds 740,000 or so distinct CDR3 sequences, with less than 40% as singletons. The table lists this clonotype with a few counts. The sequence derives from a human donor in good health (CMV status not recorded). Some clones in this sample may be carry-over from other donors' samples. The sample taken for sequencing was PBMCs. The genes are TRBV12-3 or TRBV12-4 and TRBJ2-7; D unresolved. The CDR3 bases are TGTGCCAGCAGTTTCTCGGCAGTCGAGCAGTACTTC. This codes for CASSFSAVEQYF.